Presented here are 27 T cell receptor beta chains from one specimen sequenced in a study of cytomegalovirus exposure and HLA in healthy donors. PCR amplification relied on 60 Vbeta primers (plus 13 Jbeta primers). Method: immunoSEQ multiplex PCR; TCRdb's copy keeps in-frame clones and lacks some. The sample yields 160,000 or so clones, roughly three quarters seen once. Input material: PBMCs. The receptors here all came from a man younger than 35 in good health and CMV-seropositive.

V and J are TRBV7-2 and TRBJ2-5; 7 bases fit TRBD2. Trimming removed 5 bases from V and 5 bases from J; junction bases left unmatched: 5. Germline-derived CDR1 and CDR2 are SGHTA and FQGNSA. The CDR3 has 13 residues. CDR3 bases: TGTGCCAGCAGCAGCGGGGTTCTCGAGACCCAGTACTTC. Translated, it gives CASSSGVLETQYF.

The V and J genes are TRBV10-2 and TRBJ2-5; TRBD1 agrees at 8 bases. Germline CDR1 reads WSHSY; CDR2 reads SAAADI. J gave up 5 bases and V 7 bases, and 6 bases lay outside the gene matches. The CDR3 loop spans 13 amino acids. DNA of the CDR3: TGCGCCAGCAACCAGGGGGCTCGGGAGACCCAGTACTTC. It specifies CASNQGARETQYF.

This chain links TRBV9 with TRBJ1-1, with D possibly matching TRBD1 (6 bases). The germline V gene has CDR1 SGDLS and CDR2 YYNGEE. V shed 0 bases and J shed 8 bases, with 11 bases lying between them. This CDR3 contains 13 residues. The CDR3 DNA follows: TGTGCCAGCAGCGTAGGACCCGGGACAGAAGCTTTCTTT. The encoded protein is CASSVGPGTEAFF.

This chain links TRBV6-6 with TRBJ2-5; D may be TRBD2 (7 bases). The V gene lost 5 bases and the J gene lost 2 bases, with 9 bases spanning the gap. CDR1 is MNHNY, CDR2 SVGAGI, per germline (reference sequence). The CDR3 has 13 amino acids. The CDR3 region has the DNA TGTGCCAGCAGTAGGGGGGGGCAAGAGACCCAGTACTTC. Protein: CASSRGGQETQYF.

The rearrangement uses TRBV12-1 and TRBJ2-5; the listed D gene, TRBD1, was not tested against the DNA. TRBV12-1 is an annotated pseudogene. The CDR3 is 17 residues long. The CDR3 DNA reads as TGTGCCAGCAGCTACCGGCCCCTTCTAGGGGAAAGAGAGACCCAGTACTTC. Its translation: CASSYRPLLGERETQYF.

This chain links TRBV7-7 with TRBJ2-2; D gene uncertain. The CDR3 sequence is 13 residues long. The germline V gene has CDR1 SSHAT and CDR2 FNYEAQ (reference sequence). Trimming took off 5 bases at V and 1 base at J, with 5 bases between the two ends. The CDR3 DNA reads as TGTGCCAGCAGCCACAAGAACACCGGGGAGCTGTTTTTT. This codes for CASSHKNTGELFF.

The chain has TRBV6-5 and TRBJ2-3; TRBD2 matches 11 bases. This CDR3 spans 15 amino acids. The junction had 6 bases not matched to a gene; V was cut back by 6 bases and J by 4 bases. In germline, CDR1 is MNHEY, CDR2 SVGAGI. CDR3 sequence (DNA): TGTGCCAGCAGCTCCCTAGCGGGGGGCGCAGATACGCAGTATTTT. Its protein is CASSSLAGGADTQYF.

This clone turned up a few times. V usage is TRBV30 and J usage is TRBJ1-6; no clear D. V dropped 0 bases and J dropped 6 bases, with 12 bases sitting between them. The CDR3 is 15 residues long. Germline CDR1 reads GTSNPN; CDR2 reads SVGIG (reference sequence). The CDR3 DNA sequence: TGTGCCTGGAGTGTAGGAGGCAGAGGTAATTCACCCCTCCACTTT. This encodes CAWSVGGRGNSPLHF.

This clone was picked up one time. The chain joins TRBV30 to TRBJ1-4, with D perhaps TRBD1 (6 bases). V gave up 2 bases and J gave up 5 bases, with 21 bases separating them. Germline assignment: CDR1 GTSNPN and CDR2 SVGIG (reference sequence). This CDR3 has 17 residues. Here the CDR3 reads CAWSPSGLRGTNEKLFF. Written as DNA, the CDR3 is TGTGCCTGGAGTCCATCAGGTTTAAGGGGGACAAATGAAAAACTGTTTTTT. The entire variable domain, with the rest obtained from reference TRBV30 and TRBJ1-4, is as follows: SQTIHQWPATLVQPVGSPLSLECTVEGTSNPNLYWYRQAAGRGLQLLFYSVGIGQISSEVPQNLSASRPQDRQFILSSKKLLLSDSGFYLCAWSPSGLRGTNEKLFFGSGTQLSVL.

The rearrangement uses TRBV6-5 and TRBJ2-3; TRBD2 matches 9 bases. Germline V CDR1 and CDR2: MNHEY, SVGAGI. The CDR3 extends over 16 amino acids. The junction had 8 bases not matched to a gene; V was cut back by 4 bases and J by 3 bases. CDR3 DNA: TGTGCCAGCAGTTTGGCGGGACTAGCTACGACAGATACGCAGTATTTT. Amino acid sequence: CASSLAGLATTDTQYF.

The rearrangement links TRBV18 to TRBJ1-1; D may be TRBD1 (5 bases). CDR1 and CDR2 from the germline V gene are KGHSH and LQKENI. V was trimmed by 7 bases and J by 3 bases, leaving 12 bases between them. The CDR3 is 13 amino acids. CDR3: CASYRGRDTEAFF. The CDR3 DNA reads TGTGCCAGCTACCGAGGCAGGGACACTGAAGCTTTCTTT.

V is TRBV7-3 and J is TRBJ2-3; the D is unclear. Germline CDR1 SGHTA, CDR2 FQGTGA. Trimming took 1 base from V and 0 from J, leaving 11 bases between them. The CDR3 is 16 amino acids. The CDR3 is CASSLSRTVSTDTQYF. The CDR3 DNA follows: TGTGCCAGCAGCTTAAGTAGAACCGTAAGCACAGATACGCAGTATTTT. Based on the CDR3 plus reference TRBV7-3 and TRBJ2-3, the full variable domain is GAGVSQTPSNKVTEKGKYVELRCDPISGHTALYWYRQSLGQGPEFLIYFQGTGAADDSGLPNDRFFAVRPEGSVSTLKIQRTERGDSAVYLCASSLSRTVSTDTQYFGPGTRLTVL.

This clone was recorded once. The CDR3 nucleotides read TGTGCCAGCAGAAACCACGGGAGCTCCTACAATGAGCAGTTCTTC. Translation: CASRNHGSSYNEQFF. The V and J genes are TRBV6-6 and TRBJ2-1; a weak D match, TRBD2 (6 bases). Trimming removed 6 bases at V and 0 bases at J, with 12 bases between. CDR3 length: 15 amino acids. Germline CDR1 and CDR2: MNHNY and SVGAGI (reference sequence).

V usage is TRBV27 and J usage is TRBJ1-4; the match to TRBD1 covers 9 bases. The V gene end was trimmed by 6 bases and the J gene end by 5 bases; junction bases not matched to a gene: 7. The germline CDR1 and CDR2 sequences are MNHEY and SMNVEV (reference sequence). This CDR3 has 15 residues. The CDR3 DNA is TGTGCCAGCAGACGGACACAGGGGGCGAATGAAAAACTGTTTTTT. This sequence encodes CASRRTQGANEKLFF. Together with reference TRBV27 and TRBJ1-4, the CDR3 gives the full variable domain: EAQVTQNPRYLITVTGKKLTVTCSQNMNHEYMSWYRQDPGLGLRQIYYSMNVEVTDKGDVPEGYKVSRKEKRNFPLILESPSPNQTSLYFCASRRTQGANEKLFFGSGTQLSVL.

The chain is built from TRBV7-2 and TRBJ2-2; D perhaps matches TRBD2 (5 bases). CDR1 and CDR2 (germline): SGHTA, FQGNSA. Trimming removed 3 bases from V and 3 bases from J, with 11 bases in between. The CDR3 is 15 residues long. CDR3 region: CASSFTDWYTGELFF. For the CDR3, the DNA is TGTGCCAGCAGCTTTACGGACTGGTACACCGGGGAGCTGTTTTTT.

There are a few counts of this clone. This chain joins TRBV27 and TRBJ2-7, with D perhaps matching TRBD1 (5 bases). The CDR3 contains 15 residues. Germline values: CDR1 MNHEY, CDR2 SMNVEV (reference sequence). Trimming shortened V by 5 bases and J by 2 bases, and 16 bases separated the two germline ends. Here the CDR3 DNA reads TGTGCCAGCAGTCCAACACCCCGACAGACCTACGAGCAGTACTTC. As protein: CASSPTPRQTYEQYF.

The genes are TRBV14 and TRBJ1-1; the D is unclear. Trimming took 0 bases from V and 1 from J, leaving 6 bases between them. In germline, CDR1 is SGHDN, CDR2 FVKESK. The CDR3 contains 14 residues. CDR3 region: CASSQELWNTEAFF. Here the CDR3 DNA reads TGTGCCAGCAGCCAAGAACTCTGGAACACTGAAGCTTTCTTT. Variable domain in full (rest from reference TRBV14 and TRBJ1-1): EAGVTQFPSHSVIEKGQTVTLRCDPISGHDNLYWYRRVMGKEIKFLLHFVKESKQDESGMPNNRFLAERTGGTYSTLKVQPAELEDSGVYFCASSQELWNTEAFFGQGTRLTVV.

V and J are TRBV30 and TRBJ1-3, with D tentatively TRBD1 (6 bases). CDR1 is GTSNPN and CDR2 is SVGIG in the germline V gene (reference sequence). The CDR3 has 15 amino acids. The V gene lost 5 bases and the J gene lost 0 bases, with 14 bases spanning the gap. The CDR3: CAWGAQDSSGNTIYF. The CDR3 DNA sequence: TGTGCCTGGGGAGCTCAGGACAGCTCTGGAAACACCATATATTTT.

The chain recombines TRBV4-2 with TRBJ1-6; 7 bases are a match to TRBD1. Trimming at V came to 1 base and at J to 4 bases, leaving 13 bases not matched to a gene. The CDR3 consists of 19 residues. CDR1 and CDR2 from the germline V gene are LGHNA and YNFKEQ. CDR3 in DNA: TGTGCCAGCAGCCAAGGGGAGACAGGGCCGCTTCCTTATAATTCACCCCTCCACTTT. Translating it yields CASSQGETGPLPYNSPLHF.

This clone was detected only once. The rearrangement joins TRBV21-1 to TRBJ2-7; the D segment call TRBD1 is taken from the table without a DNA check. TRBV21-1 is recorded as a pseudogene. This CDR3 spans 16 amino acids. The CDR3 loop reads CASSSLGQGRPYEQYF. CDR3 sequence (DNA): TGTGCCAGCAGCTCTTTGGGACAGGGGCGTCCCTACGAGCAGTACTTC.

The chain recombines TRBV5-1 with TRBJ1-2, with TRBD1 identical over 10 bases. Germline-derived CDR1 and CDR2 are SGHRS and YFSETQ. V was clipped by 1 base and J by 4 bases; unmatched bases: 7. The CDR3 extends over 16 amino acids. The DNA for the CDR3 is TGCGCCAGCAGCTTGAGGGGACAGGGGAGTATCTATGGCTACACCTTC. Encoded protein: CASSLRGQGSIYGYTF.

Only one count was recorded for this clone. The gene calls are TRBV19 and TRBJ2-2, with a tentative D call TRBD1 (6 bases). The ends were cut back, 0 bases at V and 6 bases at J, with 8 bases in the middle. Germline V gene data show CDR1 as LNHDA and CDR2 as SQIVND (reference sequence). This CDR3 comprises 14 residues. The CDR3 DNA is TGTGCCAGTAGTATAGACAGGGGCTCCGGGGAGCTGTTTTTT. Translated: CASSIDRGSGELFF.

The CDR3 nucleotides are TGTGCCAGCAGCCGCGGAGTCGGAAACACCATATATTTT. This sequence encodes CASSRGVGNTIYF. The V call is TRBV7-2, the J call TRBJ1-3, with D unclear. Per germline, CDR1 SGHTA and CDR2 FQGNSA. Trimming took off 5 bases at V and 4 bases at J, with 9 bases between the two ends. CDR3 length: 13 residues.

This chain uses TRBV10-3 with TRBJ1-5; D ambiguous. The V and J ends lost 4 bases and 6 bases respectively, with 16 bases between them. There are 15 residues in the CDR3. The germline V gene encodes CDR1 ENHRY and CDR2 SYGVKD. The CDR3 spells CAISAVDEASQPQHF. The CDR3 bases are TGTGCCATCAGTGCCGTAGACGAGGCGAGTCAGCCCCAGCATTTT.

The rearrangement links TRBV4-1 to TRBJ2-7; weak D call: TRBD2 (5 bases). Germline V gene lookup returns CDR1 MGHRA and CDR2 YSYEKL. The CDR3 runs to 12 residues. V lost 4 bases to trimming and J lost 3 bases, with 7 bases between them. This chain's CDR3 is CASSPDYYEQYF. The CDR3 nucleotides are TGCGCCAGCAGCCCAGACTACTACGAGCAGTACTTC.

CDR3 amino acids: CASRGASSTTNEKLFF. For the CDR3, the DNA is TGCGCCAGCCGTGGGGCCTCGTCGACAACTAATGAAAAACTGTTTTTT. The chain combines TRBV5-1 with TRBJ1-4; D perhaps matches TRBD1 (5 bases). CDR1 is SGHRS, CDR2 YFSETQ, per germline. CDR3 length: 16 amino acids. Between the trimmed V and J ends, which lost 7 bases and 0 bases, there was a span of 16 bases.

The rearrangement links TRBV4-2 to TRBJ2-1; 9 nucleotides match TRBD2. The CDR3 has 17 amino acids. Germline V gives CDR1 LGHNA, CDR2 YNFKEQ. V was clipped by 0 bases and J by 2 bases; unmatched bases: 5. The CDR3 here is CASSQDPAGGPYNEQFF. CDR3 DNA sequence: TGTGCCAGCAGCCAAGATCCAGCGGGGGGCCCCTACAATGAGCAGTTCTTC.